Detailed here is one TCR beta chain. This specimen belongs to a study of tumour-infiltrating T cells in Burkitt lymphoma. Across the whole study: Productive clonality predicted overall and progression-free survival.

Sequenced by immunoSEQ multiplex PCR; TCRdb stores in-frame clones only, minus some. The profile shows around 2,500 clones, 88% of them singletons. Germline V gene data show CDR1 as LNHDA and CDR2 as SQIVND (reference sequence). Germline trimming cut 5 bases from V and 5 bases from J; bases unmatched to any gene: 6. This CDR3 has 14 residues. The sequenced sample consisted of tumor tissue. The J gene is TRBJ1-1, the V gene TRBV19; 9 nucleotides agree with TRBD1. The clonotype was recovered from a human donor with diffuse large B-cell lymphoma. The CDR3 region has the DNA TGTGCCAGTAGTCCGGGGGACAGGGTTACTGAAGCTTTCTTT. Protein product: CASSPGDRVTEAFF. Filled out from reference TRBV19 and TRBJ1-1, the complete variable domain reads DGGITQSPKYLFRKEGQNVTLSCEQNLNHDAMYWYRQDPGQGLRLIYYSQIVNDFQKGDIAEGYSVSREKKESFPLTVTSAQKNPTAFYLCASSPGDRVTEAFFGQGTRLTVV.